This T cell receptor beta chain was recovered during a study of blood T cells in healthy people across ages. Combining a sample-barcoded 5' primer with a J-beta primer mix, a second PCR ran for 7 to 11 cycles. Each cDNA molecule carried a tag from a template-switch adaptor that contained 12 random nucleotides. TCRdb itself ran the 5' RACE reads through MiXCR, one entry per CDR3 protein. Among 1.4 million or so distinct CDR3 sequences listed, approximately 43% were seen once. The donors, all healthy, were Caucasians living in Russia, aged roughly 6 to 100. Each individual donor underwent a draw of about 9.1 milliliters of peripheral blood. The receptor was derived from a woman under 30 in good health. Material for sequencing was blood.

CDR3 nucleotides: TGTGCCAGCAATCCGGCTCGACTAGGCTACACCGGGGAGCTGTTTTTT. It codes for CASNPARLGYTGELFF. V is TRBV6-5 and J is TRBJ2-2, with D perhaps matching TRBD2 (6 bases). Germline loops: CDR1 MNHEY, CDR2 SVGAGI. The CDR3 runs to 16 residues. Between the trimmed V and J ends, which lost 7 bases and 3 bases, there was a span of 18 bases.